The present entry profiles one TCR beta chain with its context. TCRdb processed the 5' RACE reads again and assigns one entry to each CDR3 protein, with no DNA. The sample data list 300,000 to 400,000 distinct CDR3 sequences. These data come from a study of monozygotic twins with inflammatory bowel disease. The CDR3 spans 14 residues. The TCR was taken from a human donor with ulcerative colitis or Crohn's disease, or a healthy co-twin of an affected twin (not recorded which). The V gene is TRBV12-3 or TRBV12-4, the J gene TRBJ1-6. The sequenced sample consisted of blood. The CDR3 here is CASTRLEGNSPLHF.